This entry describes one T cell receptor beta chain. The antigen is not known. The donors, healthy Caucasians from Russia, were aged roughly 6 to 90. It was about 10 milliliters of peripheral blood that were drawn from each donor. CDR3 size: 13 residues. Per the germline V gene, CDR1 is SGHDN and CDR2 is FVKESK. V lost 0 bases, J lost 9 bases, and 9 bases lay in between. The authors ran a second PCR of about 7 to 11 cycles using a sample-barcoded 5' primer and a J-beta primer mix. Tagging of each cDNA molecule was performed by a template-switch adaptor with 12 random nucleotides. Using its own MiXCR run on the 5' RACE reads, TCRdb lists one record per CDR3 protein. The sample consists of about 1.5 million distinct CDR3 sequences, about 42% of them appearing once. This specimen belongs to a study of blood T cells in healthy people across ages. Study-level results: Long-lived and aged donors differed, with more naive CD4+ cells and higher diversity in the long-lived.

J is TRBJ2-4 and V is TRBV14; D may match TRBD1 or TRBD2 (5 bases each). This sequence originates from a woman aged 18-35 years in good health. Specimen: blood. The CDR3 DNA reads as TGTGCCAGCAGCCAAGACGGGGCAGGCATTCAGTACTTC. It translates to CASSQDGAGIQYF. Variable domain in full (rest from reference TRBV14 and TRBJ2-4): EAGVTQFPSHSVIEKGQTVTLRCDPISGHDNLYWYRRVMGKEIKFLLHFVKESKQDESGMPNNRFLAERTGGTYSTLKVQPAELEDSGVYFCASSQDGAGIQYFGAGTRLSVL.